Listed here are 17 T cell receptor beta chains from one sample, sequenced in a study of CD8+ T cells in alopecia areata. RNA was isolated and reverse transcribed to cDNA, the sequencing template. Sequencing was performed with immunoSEQ multiplex PCR; in TCRdb, only in-frame clones are kept and a portion is missing. Counted here are roughly 100,000 clones, around 60% occurring once; the ten biggest clones make up around 8.5%. Sample: CD4+ T cells sorted from blood. All receptors come from a human donor in good health.

This clone was found once. The chain recombines TRBV4-2 with TRBJ1-2; 11 bases agree with TRBD1. CDR1 and CDR2 (germline): LGHNA, YNFKEQ. CDR3 size: 14 residues. The ends lost 3 bases at V and 8 bases at J; junction bases unmatched: 5. The CDR3 reads CASSQGTGGRGYTF. As DNA, the CDR3 is TGTGCCAGCAGCCAGGGGACAGGGGGAAGAGGCTACACCTTC.

The gene calls are TRBV5-6 and TRBJ1-2, with a weak D call TRBD1 (6 bases). Germline values: CDR1 SGHDT, CDR2 YYEEEE. The CDR3 totals 15 residues. The V end lost 4 bases, the J end lost 4 bases, and 17 bases lay between the germline ends. CDR3 loop: CASSPVGAVGYGYTF. CDR3 in DNA: TGTGCCAGCAGCCCGGTGGGGGCAGTTGGCTATGGCTACACCTTC.

V is TRBV4-3 and J is TRBJ1-5; D remains unclear. V was pared by 3 bases and J by 2 bases, with 11 bases between. CDR1 is LGHNA and CDR2 is YSLEER in the germline V gene. The CDR3 covers 15 residues. The CDR3 sequence: CASSQDQKGNQPQHF. CDR3 nucleotides: TGCGCCAGCAGCCAGGATCAAAAGGGCAATCAGCCCCAGCATTTT.

The chain employs TRBV6-6 and TRBJ1-2; 9 positions agree with TRBD1. This CDR3 comprises 15 residues. From germline, CDR1 is MNHNY and CDR2 SVGAGI (reference sequence). J lost 8 bases, V lost 5 bases, and 12 bases had no gene match. In DNA, the CDR3 is TGTGCCAGCAGTGGGGATTTCGGGACAGGGAACGGCTACACCTTC. It specifies CASSGDFGTGNGYTF.

This clone was observed a few times. This rearrangement joins TRBV27 to TRBJ2-7; tentative D call: TRBD1 (6 bases). CDR3 length equals 14 residues. The ends were cut back, 3 bases at V and 1 base at J, with 10 bases in the middle. Germline V gene data show CDR1 as MNHEY and CDR2 as SMNVEV (reference sequence). The CDR3, as DNA: TGTGCCAGCAGTTTGGGGGCCCGGTCCTACGAGCAGTACTTC. It yields the protein CASSLGARSYEQYF.

This clone was recorded a few times. This chain joins TRBV29-1 and TRBJ2-5; a weak D match, TRBD1 (5 bases). The CDR3 is 14 amino acids. CDR1 SQVTM and CDR2 ANQGSEA come from the germline V gene. V was cut by 0 bases and J by 2 bases, with 10 bases left in between. CDR3 loop: CSVEDYRQQETQYF. The CDR3 DNA sequence: TGCAGCGTTGAAGATTACAGGCAGCAAGAGACCCAGTACTTC. The full variable domain, completed using reference TRBV29-1 and TRBJ2-5, is SAVISQKPSRDICQRGTSLTIQCQVDSQVTMMFWYRQQPGQSLTLIATANQGSEATYESGFVIDKFPISRPNLTFSTLTVSNMSPEDSSIYLCSVEDYRQQETQYFGPGTRLLVL.

V is TRBV4-2 and J is TRBJ1-5; TRBD1 might be the D (6 bases). The CDR3 extends over 18 amino acids. V lost 0 bases and J lost 4, with 19 bases in between. Germline CDR1 and CDR2: LGHNA and YNFKEQ. In DNA, the CDR3 is TGTGCCAGCAGCCAAGATTGGTGGGGTAGTCAGGGGAATCAGCCCCAGCATTTT. Translating gives CASSQDWWGSQGNQPQHF.

J is TRBJ1-3 and V is TRBV7-3; D uncertain. Germline lookup yields CDR1 SGHTA and CDR2 FQGTGA. Deletions cut 4 bases from V and 0 bases from J, with 19 bases between. The CDR3 runs to 18 residues. As DNA, the CDR3 is TGTGCCAGCAGCTCAACTCTGTGGAGGGCCAGCTCTGGAAACACCATATATTTT. Amino acids: CASSSTLWRASSGNTIYF.

The chain joins TRBV5-1 to TRBJ2-7, with D unresolved. CDR1 SGHRS and CDR2 YFSETQ come from the germline V gene. This CDR3 has 14 residues. V was trimmed by 1 base and J by 1 base, leaving 9 bases between them. The CDR3: CASSLKLGSYEQYF. CDR3 nucleotide sequence: TGCGCCAGCAGCTTGAAGTTAGGTTCCTACGAGCAGTACTTC.

This sequence joins TRBV28 and TRBJ2-1, with 7 bases matching TRBD1. The CDR3 runs to 15 residues. CDR1 MDHEN and CDR2 SYDVKM come from the germline V gene. Unmatched junction bases numbered 18, after V lost 5 bases and J lost 14 bases. The CDR3 reads CASSPPGPQGDREFF. The CDR3 DNA is TGTGCCAGCAGTCCCCCCGGGCCCCAGGGGGATAGGGAGTTCTTC. Filled out from reference TRBV28 and TRBJ2-1, the complete variable domain reads DVKVTQSSRYLVKRTGEKVFLECVQDMDHENMFWYRQDPGLGLRLIYFSYDVKMKEKGDIPEGYSVSREKKERFSLILESASTNQTSMYLCASSPPGPQGDREFFGPGTRLTVL.

This clone was detected once. The chain links TRBV30 to TRBJ2-4; 7 bases are a match to TRBD1. The CDR3 has 14 amino acids. J lost 7 bases, V lost 3 bases, and 9 bases had no gene match. Germline assignment: CDR1 GTSNPN and CDR2 SVGIG (reference sequence). The CDR3 loop is CAWSLQTGMNIQYF. The CDR3 nucleotides are TGTGCCTGGAGCCTACAGACAGGGATGAACATTCAGTACTTC.

The CDR3 sequence is CASSLARGGRDTQYF. The CDR3 DNA is TGTGCCAGCAGCTTGGCACGGGGGGGCCGAGATACGCAGTATTTT. The chain is built from TRBV5-4 and TRBJ2-3; 8 nucleotides align to TRBD2. The CDR3 extends over 15 amino acids. Germline CDR1 is SGHNT and CDR2 is YYREEE (reference sequence). Trimming removed 0 bases from V and 5 bases from J; junction bases left unmatched: 5. The entire variable domain, with the rest obtained from reference TRBV5-4 and TRBJ2-3, is as follows: ETGVTQSPTHLIKTRGQQVTLRCSSQSGHNTVSWYQQALGQGPQFIFQYYREEENGRGNFPPRFSGLQFPNYSSELNVNALELDDSALYLCASSLARGGRDTQYFGPGTRLTVL.

The chain carries TRBV25-1 and TRBJ2-7; 7 bases align to TRBD2. Trimming removed 3 bases from V and 3 bases from J; junction bases left unmatched: 8. CDR3 size: 15 residues. Per germline, CDR1 MGHDK and CDR2 SYGVNS. CDR3 amino acids: CASSEGGDFLYEQYF. DNA for the CDR3: TGTGCCAGCAGTGAGGGAGGGGACTTCCTCTACGAGCAGTACTTC.

This clone has at least ten counts. This rearrangement joins TRBV6-6 to TRBJ2-5, with a possible D match to TRBD2 (7 bases). Trimming shortened V by 2 bases and J by 5 bases, and 15 bases separated the two germline ends. Germline V CDR1 and CDR2: MNHNY, SVGAGI (reference sequence). The CDR3 runs 15 residues. CDR3 residues: CASSYPGGGAETQYF. The CDR3 DNA is TGTGCCAGCAGTTACCCGGGTGGGGGGGCTGAGACCCAGTACTTC.

This chain joins TRBV6-6 and TRBJ2-1, with 9 bases fitting TRBD2. CDR1 is MNHNY and CDR2 is SVGAGI in the germline V gene (reference sequence). There are 14 residues in the CDR3. The ends lost 8 bases at V and 5 bases at J; junction bases unmatched: 7. Written as DNA, the CDR3 is TGTGCCAGCCCGGGACTAGCTCTCGACAATGAGCAGTTCTTC. This sequence encodes CASPGLALDNEQFF.

This clone was counted a few times. V and J are TRBV29-1 and TRBJ2-5; D gene unclear. Germline loops: CDR1 SQVTM, CDR2 ANQGSEA. The CDR3 spans 11 residues. The V end lost 4 bases, the J end lost 2 bases, and 5 bases lay between the germline ends. CDR3 sequence (DNA): TGCAGCGTTGGGCAGCAAGAGACCCAGTACTTC. Translated: CSVGQQETQYF.

This clone was seen a few times. The chain employs TRBV30 and TRBJ1-3; no clear D. V was trimmed by 0 bases and J by 1 base, leaving 7 bases between them. Germline V gene data show CDR1 as GTSNPN and CDR2 as SVGIG (reference sequence). The length of the CDR3 is 14 residues. CDR3 loop: CAWSVPGSGNTIYF. The DNA for the CDR3 is TGTGCCTGGAGTGTCCCAGGTTCTGGAAACACCATATATTTT.